The 3 T cell receptor beta chains presented below share a single source sample, sequenced in a study of blood T cell repertoires in COVID-19. Clones were read by immunoSEQ multiplex PCR, and TCRdb kept only the in-frame ones, dropping some. The repertoire holds a few hundred thousand clones, approximately 90% seen once, with approximately 13% in the top ten. Sequencing used peripheral blood. These receptors came from a woman aged 55-75 years with acute or convalescent COVID-19.

CDR3 region: CASSLVVAGENSPLHF. The DNA of the CDR3 is TGCGCCAGCAGCTTGGTAGTCGCAGGGGAGAATTCACCCCTCCACTTT. The V gene is TRBV5-1, the J gene TRBJ1-6; D is perhaps TRBD1 (6 bases). V lost 0 bases, J lost 7 bases, and 14 bases lay in between. Germline CDR1 reads SGHRS; CDR2 reads YFSETQ. This CDR3 is built from 16 residues.

This chain links TRBV29-1 with TRBJ1-3, with TRBD1 matching over 10 bases. The CDR3 loop spans 17 amino acids. In germline, CDR1 is SQVTM, CDR2 ANQGSEA. The V gene end was trimmed by 5 bases and the J gene end by 0 bases; junction bases not matched to a gene: 10. The chain's CDR3 is CSVREVGTGDSGNTIYF. In nucleotides, the CDR3 is TGCAGCGTTCGTGAAGTGGGGACAGGGGACTCTGGAAACACCATATATTTT.

This clone was detected only once. The chain links TRBV7-2 to TRBJ1-5, with TRBD1 identical over 7 bases. The J segment lost 0 bases and the V segment lost 1 base, leaving 3 bases of the junction unmatched. This CDR3 contains 16 residues. Germline V lookup: CDR1 SGHTA, CDR2 FQGNSA. CDR3 in amino acids: CASSLGTGHSNQPQHF. CDR3 in DNA: TGTGCCAGCAGCTTAGGGACAGGCCATAGCAATCAGCCCCAGCATTTT. The full variable domain, with the rest looked up from reference TRBV7-2 and TRBJ1-5, is GAGVSQSPSNKVTEKGKDVELRCDPISGHTALYWYRQSLGQGLEFLIYFQGNSAPDKSGLPSDRFSAERTGGSVSTLTIQRTQQEDSAVYLCASSLGTGHSNQPQHFGDGTRLSIL.